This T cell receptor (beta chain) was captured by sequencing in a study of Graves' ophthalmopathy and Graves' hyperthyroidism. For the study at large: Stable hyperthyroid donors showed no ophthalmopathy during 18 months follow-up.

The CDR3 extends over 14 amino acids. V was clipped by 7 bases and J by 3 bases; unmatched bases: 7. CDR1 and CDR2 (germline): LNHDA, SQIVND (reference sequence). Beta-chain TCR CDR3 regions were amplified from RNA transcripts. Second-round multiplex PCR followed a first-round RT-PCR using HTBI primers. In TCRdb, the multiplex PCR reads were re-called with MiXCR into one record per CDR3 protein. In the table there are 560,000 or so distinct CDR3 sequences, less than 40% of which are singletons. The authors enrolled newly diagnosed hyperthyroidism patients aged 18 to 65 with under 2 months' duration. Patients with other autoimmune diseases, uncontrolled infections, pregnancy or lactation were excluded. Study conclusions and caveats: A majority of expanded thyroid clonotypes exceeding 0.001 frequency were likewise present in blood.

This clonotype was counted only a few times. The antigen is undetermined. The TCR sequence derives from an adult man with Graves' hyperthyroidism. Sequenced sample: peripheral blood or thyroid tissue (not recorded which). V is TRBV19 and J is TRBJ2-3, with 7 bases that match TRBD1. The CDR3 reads CASTTGEGTDTQYF. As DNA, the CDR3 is TGTGCCAGTACTACAGGGGAAGGTACAGATACGCAGTATTTT.